This section outlines one T cell receptor (beta chain) sequence together with its context. What it binds is unknown. The Oncomine TCR Beta short-read assay generated sequence data from the DNA of cultured CD4+ T cells. MiXCR, applied by TCRdb to the PCR reads, yields one record per CDR3 protein. The sample consists of about 11,000 distinct CDR3 sequences, approximately 52% of them appearing once. This sample stems from a study of vaccination and CD4 T cells after COVID-19. Study-level background: Investigators stimulated cells with overlapping spike peptides drawn from SARS-CoV-2, HCoV-NL63, HCoV-OC43 and HCoV-229E.

The sample's treatment: approximately 11-day PBMC culture with coronavirus spike peptide pools or control peptides (ViraFEST assay). V dropped 3 bases and J dropped 2; count of bases not matched to a gene: 3. Germline V lookup: CDR1 LNHDA, CDR2 SQIVND (reference sequence). There are 15 residues in the CDR3. Sequencing input: CD4+ T cells from blood, cultured in vitro. The V call is TRBV19, the J call TRBJ2-7, with TRBD1 matching over 11 bases. This receptor was taken from a human donor who had recovered from COVID-19. CDR3 DNA: TGTGCCAGTAGTATTCGGACAGGGGGCACCTACGAGCAGTACTTC. It yields the protein CASSIRTGGTYEQYF.